This entry concerns a single T cell receptor (beta chain). The data were taken from a study of T cell responses to AZD1222 COVID-19 vaccine. Generated by immunoSEQ multiplex PCR, the TCRdb table keeps only in-frame clones and is missing some. This repertoire shows more than 95,000 clones, about 89% found once; its top ten account for 6% to 8%. The sequence derives from an adult in good health. The specimen was peripheral blood, collected on day 0 of AZD1222 vaccination.

The CDR3 region is CASSPPPGTSGRVESDTQYF. The CDR3 DNA reads as TGTGCCAGTAGTCCTCCTCCCGGGACTAGCGGGAGGGTTGAGTCAGATACGCAGTATTTT. The rearrangement uses TRBV19 and TRBJ2-3; 16 positions match TRBD2. The germline CDR1 and CDR2 sequences are LNHDA and SQIVND (reference sequence). The trim removed 5 bases at V and 4 bases at J, leaving 15 bases unmatched. This CDR3 comprises 20 residues.